The subject of this entry is one T cell receptor (beta chain). The antigen is not known. There are 13 residues in the CDR3. Trimming removed 5 bases from V and 5 bases from J; junction bases left unmatched: 4. CDR1 is SNHLY, CDR2 FYNNEI, per germline. This entry comes from a study of beta chain features in type 1 diabetes. Broader study findings: Across all four CD4+ subsets, people with type 1 diabetes showed modestly shorter TCRB CDR3s. Individuals with type 1 diabetes displayed fewer insertions and more deletions at VDJ junctions. In the patient group, naive, central memory and Treg TCRB repertoires seemed more alike than in the healthy donor group.

The whole isolated RNA underwent reverse transcription, so sequencing captured expressed TCRB transcripts. TCRdb's table, derived via immunoSEQ multiplex PCR, lists solely in-frame clones and lacks some. The sample has some 270,000 clones, approximately 11% seen once; the top ten hold approximately 0.015%. The authors sorted CD4+ naive, central memory, regulatory and stem cell-like memory cells via CD45RO/CCR7/CD25/CD127/CD95/CD27. Sequencing used naive CD4+ T cells from blood. The chain joins TRBV2 to TRBJ2-5; 8 nucleotides line up with TRBD2. This sequence originates from a man aged 30-40 years with type 1 diabetes. In nucleotides, the CDR3 is TGTGCCAGCAGTCCGGGCGGGAGGGAGACCCAGTACTTC. Translated, it gives CASSPGGRETQYF.